This T cell receptor (beta chain) is drawn from a study of vaccination effects on CD4 cells after COVID-19. Study-wide background: Three convalescent patients underwent early and late post-vaccination sampling.

Profiled with immunoSEQ multiplex PCR; TCRdb holds only in-frame clones, not every one. The top ten hold 29% of the sample, which has 14,000 or so clones, 78% seen once. Before sequencing took place, the ViraFEST assay used viral peptide pools to expand antigen-specific CD4+ T cells. Cultured cells yielded isolated CD4+ T cells after 10 to 11 days. PCR confirmed that the person was infected with SARS-CoV-2 between March and December 2020. BNT162b2 vaccine or mRNA-1273 vaccine was given to participants in two doses. Germline-derived CDR1 and CDR2 are SEHNR and FQNEAQ (reference sequence). This CDR3 contains 12 residues. Between the trimmed V and J ends, which lost 1 base and 5 bases, there was a span of 3 bases. With respect to this clone: Its antigen remains unidentified.

Findings of the study overall: There were few convalescent patients in the study and no early post-infection timepoints. The study found marked clonal contraction of infection- and vaccine-induced clones late after vaccination.

The genes are TRBV7-9 and TRBJ1-5, with unresolved D. Specimen: CD4+ T cells from PBMCs cultured with HCoV-NL63 spike peptides, collected after COVID-19 vaccination. The sequence was collected from a human donor who had a prior SARS-CoV-2 infection. The CDR3 region is CASSLGDQPQHF. Here the CDR3 DNA reads TGTGCCAGCAGCTTAGGCGATCAGCCCCAGCATTTT.